This T cell receptor beta chain stems from a study of a mutant IDH1 vaccine in newly diagnosed glioma. On the study more broadly: The treated population exhibited a male proportion of about 62%, a female proportion of 37.5%, and a mean age of around 40 years. Week 35 was assigned to visit V12, and week 47 was assigned to visit V13. Most had both radiotherapy and temozolomide beforehand; others had only one.

The CDR3 loop spans 13 amino acids. V was cut by 5 bases and J by 9 bases, with 14 bases left in between. Germline assignment: CDR1 MDHEN and CDR2 SYDVKM. With regard to this clone: Its antigen is unknown.

The assay was immunoSEQ multiplex PCR, and TCRdb's table has in-frame clones only and misses some. The sample lists approximately 100,000 clones; roughly nine tenths were seen once. This sample's time point: week 47, end of study. Topical imiquimod was applied with each vaccine dose, which held 300 ug of mutant IDH1 20-mer peptide. In weeks 1, 3, 5, 7, 11, 15, 19 and 23, patients were immunized, eight times in all. The chain recombines TRBV28 with TRBJ2-1; the D is unclear. The clonotype originates from a woman aged 45-65 years with glioma. The sequencing here drew on PBMCs, taken from a glioma patient whose treatment included an IDH1 peptide vaccine. CDR3 sequence reads: CASSLLFQSEQFF. The CDR3 DNA follows: TGTGCCAGCAGTCTCCTTTTTCAGAGTGAGCAGTTCTTC.